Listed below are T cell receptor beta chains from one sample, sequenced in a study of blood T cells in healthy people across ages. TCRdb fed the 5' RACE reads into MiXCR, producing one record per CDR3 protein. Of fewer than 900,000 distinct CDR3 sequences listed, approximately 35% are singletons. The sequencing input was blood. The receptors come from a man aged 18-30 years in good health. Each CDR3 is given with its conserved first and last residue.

cdr3_aa: CASSEDLGGLEQYF
j_call: TRBJ2-7
cdr3_length: 14
v_call: TRBV5-6

cdr3_aa: CASNGGQPLEAFF
j_call: TRBJ1-1
cdr3_length: 13
v_call: TRBV25-1

cdr3_aa: CASSPRGPSSYNEQFF
j_call: TRBJ2-1
cdr3_length: 16
v_call: TRBV5-1

cdr3_aa: CASSQEQDYYGYTF
j_call: TRBJ1-2
cdr3_length: 14
v_call: TRBV14

cdr3_aa: CSVGGGTDTQYF
j_call: TRBJ2-3
cdr3_length: 12
v_call: TRBV29-1

cdr3_aa: CASSSSGTRNVDTQYF
j_call: TRBJ2-3
cdr3_length: 16
v_call: TRBV11-2

cdr3_aa: CASSANTNYGYTF
j_call: TRBJ1-2
cdr3_length: 13
v_call: TRBV28

cdr3_aa: CASIKSYNEQYF
j_call: TRBJ2-5
cdr3_length: 12
v_call: TRBV2

cdr3_aa: CASSPLRLVGSGANVLTF
j_call: TRBJ2-6
cdr3_length: 18
v_call: TRBV12-3/TRBV12-4

cdr3_aa: CATTVLRTGVYNEQFF
j_call: TRBJ2-1
cdr3_length: 16
v_call: TRBV28

cdr3_aa: CSARSGTPNQGEQYF
j_call: TRBJ2-7
cdr3_length: 15
v_call: TRBV20-1

cdr3_aa: CASRQGATNEKLFF
j_call: TRBJ1-4
cdr3_length: 14
v_call: TRBV7-2

cdr3_aa: CATSRDGGQQYQSQHF
j_call: TRBJ1-5
cdr3_length: 16
v_call: TRBV15

cdr3_aa: CASSQWEVNTEAFF
j_call: TRBJ1-1
cdr3_length: 14
v_call: TRBV9

cdr3_aa: CASSHWDRSAEQYF
j_call: -
cdr3_length: 14
v_call: TRBV6-2/TRBV6-3

cdr3_aa: CAYHRDRGTGEQFF
j_call: TRBJ2-1
cdr3_length: 14
v_call: TRBV7-9

cdr3_aa: CASRPDINYGYTF
j_call: TRBJ1-2
cdr3_length: 13
v_call: TRBV11-2

cdr3_aa: CASSYSGTGPHQPQHF
j_call: TRBJ1-5
cdr3_length: 16
v_call: TRBV6-2/TRBV6-3

cdr3_aa: CSANDVDRVHGYTF
j_call: TRBJ1-2
cdr3_length: 14
v_call: TRBV20-1

cdr3_aa: CASSQVITATHYGYTF
j_call: TRBJ1-2
cdr3_length: 16
v_call: TRBV4-3

cdr3_aa: CASSHGYWGNQPQHF
j_call: TRBJ1-5
cdr3_length: 15
v_call: TRBV6-5

cdr3_aa: CASTPSMDGHTDTQYF
j_call: TRBJ2-3
cdr3_length: 16
v_call: TRBV3-1

cdr3_aa: CASSYNTGFQETLYF
j_call: TRBJ2-7
cdr3_length: 15
v_call: TRBV5-1

cdr3_aa: CASTGTGDTGELFF
j_call: TRBJ2-2
cdr3_length: 14
v_call: TRBV9

cdr3_aa: CASSLTGGGNTGELFF
j_call: TRBJ2-2
cdr3_length: 16
v_call: TRBV12-3/TRBV12-4

cdr3_aa: CSPWRNYGYTF
j_call: TRBJ1-2
cdr3_length: 11
v_call: TRBV20-1

cdr3_aa: CASSPGVDSGGNEQFF
j_call: TRBJ2-1
cdr3_length: 16
v_call: TRBV7-8

cdr3_aa: CASTLVGGYNEQFF
j_call: TRBJ2-1
cdr3_length: 14
v_call: TRBV6-2/TRBV6-3

cdr3_aa: CASSLEAAGRGLNEQFF
j_call: TRBJ2-1
cdr3_length: 17
v_call: TRBV7-2

cdr3_aa: CASSPAGTGGAGYTF
j_call: TRBJ1-2
cdr3_length: 15
v_call: TRBV18

cdr3_aa: CVSSRTTGTGGHGYTF
j_call: TRBJ1-2
cdr3_length: 16
v_call: TRBV6-2/TRBV6-3

cdr3_aa: CSASIRTGVNEQFF
j_call: TRBJ2-1
cdr3_length: 14
v_call: TRBV20-1

cdr3_aa: CASSSWGSQENTEAFF
j_call: TRBJ1-1
cdr3_length: 16
v_call: TRBV7-9

cdr3_aa: CSGLAGGYSTDTQYF
j_call: TRBJ2-3
cdr3_length: 15
v_call: TRBV20-1

cdr3_aa: CASSLVSGRGKGGYTF
j_call: TRBJ1-2
cdr3_length: 16
v_call: TRBV7-2

cdr3_aa: CASSSRGSLNTEAFF
j_call: TRBJ1-1
cdr3_length: 15
v_call: TRBV5-6

cdr3_aa: CSVGRWTYRTGELFF
j_call: TRBJ2-2
cdr3_length: 15
v_call: TRBV29-1

cdr3_aa: CASKRTVEGTYTF
j_call: TRBJ1-2
cdr3_length: 13
v_call: TRBV6-5

cdr3_aa: CASSQEVGVPYEQYF
j_call: TRBJ2-7
cdr3_length: 15
v_call: TRBV4-3

cdr3_aa: CASREGYSEQYF
j_call: -
cdr3_length: 12
v_call: TRBV6-1

cdr3_aa: CASSDPGENSYEQYF
j_call: TRBJ2-7
cdr3_length: 15
v_call: TRBV2

cdr3_aa: CASSERKNSPPHF
j_call: TRBJ1-6
cdr3_length: 13
v_call: TRBV10-2

cdr3_aa: CASKVERTSYEQYF
j_call: TRBJ2-7
cdr3_length: 14
v_call: TRBV2